This T cell receptor beta chain was observed in a study of blood T cells in healthy people across ages. Alongside a J-beta primer mix, a sample-barcoded 5' primer served in a second PCR lasting 7 to 11 cycles. From the 5' RACE reads, TCRdb called clonotypes with MiXCR, one entry per CDR3 protein. The data hold some 640,000 distinct CDR3 sequences, with 25% to 30% observed a single time. Each of the donors had 8 to 10 milliliters of peripheral blood drawn into EDTA-treated Vacutainer tubes. This clonotype was seen a handful of times. From germline, CDR1 is KGHSH and CDR2 LQKENI. The CDR3 is made up of 16 amino acids.

This TCR derives from a woman older than 75 in good health. This chain joins TRBV18 and TRBJ2-1; 7 nucleotides match TRBD1. TRBJ2-7 explains the end of the DNA better; the J call may be wrong. The sample comprised blood. The CDR3 sequence is CASSPLDRAVNNEQYF. Here the CDR3 DNA reads TGTGCCAGCTCACCACTCGACAGGGCGGTCAACAATGAGCAGTACTTC.